Listed below are T cell receptor beta chains from one sample, sequenced in a study of blood T cell repertoires in COVID-19. Sequencing used immunoSEQ multiplex PCR; TCRdb keeps in-frame clones, though not all of them. The sample consists of about 70,000 clones, around 77% of them appearing once. Sequencing was done on a sample of peripheral blood. The receptors shown here come from a human donor in a cohort sampled during active COVID-19. The CDR3 runs from the conserved cysteine through the conserved F or W. The D gene is left open where the match is weak. Size is omitted from some rows. Given values are once, few, many or a class for expanded clones.

clone_size	v_call	d_call	j_call	cdr3_aa	cdr3_nt
-	TRBV5-1	TRBD2	TRBJ2-1	CASSLLTGGYNEQFF	TGCGCCAGCAGCTTGTTGACGGGGGGATACAATGAGCAGTTCTTC
-	TRBV6-5	TRBD2	TRBJ2-5	CASTHGGAEETQYF	TGTGCCAGCACTCACGGGGGGGCAGAAGAGACCCAGTACTTC
few	TRBV5-4	TRBD1	TRBJ1-6	CASSRTGKNSPLHF	TGTGCCAGCAGCCGGACAGGAAAGAATTCACCCCTCCACTTT
-	TRBV27	-	TRBJ2-7	CASKIRWSDYEQYF	TGTGCCAGCAAGATCCGTTGGAGCGATTACGAGCAGTACTTC
-	TRBV7-2	-	TRBJ2-7	CASSLDSGYEQYF	TGTGCCAGCAGCTTAGATAGCGGCTACGAGCAGTACTTC
-	TRBV2	TRBD1	TRBJ2-7	CASWDRPYEQYF	TGTGCCAGCTGGGACAGACCATACGAGCAGTACTTC
-	TRBV15	-	TRBJ2-7	CATSRKQGLNEQYF	TGTGCCACCAGCAGGAAACAGGGTTTGAACGAGCAGTACTTC
-	TRBV10-3	TRBD1	TRBJ1-2	CAISESGQGEGYTF	TGTGCCATCAGTGAGTCGGGACAGGGTGAGGGCTACACCTTC
-	TRBV4-3	-	TRBJ2-7	CASSQEITGLREQYF	TGCGCCAGCAGCCAAGAGATAACCGGGTTGAGAGAGCAGTACTTC
-	TRBV11-2	-	TRBJ2-3	CASSSPGTSTDTQYF	TGTGCCAGCAGCTCTCCAGGGACTAGCACAGATACGCAGTATTTT
-	TRBV30	-	TRBJ1-2	CAWNPGGNYGYTF	TGTGCCTGGAATCCTGGCGGAAACTATGGCTACACCTTC
-	TRBV5-1	TRBD1	TRBJ2-7	CASSEGPPQGYTYEQYF	TGCGCCAGCAGCGAAGGACCCCCACAGGGGTACACCTACGAGCAGTACTTC
-	TRBV6-5	TRBD1	TRBJ2-5	CASSYSRTGARETQYF	TGTGCCAGCAGTTACTCGAGGACAGGGGCTCGGGAGACCCAGTACTTC
once	TRBV5-1	-	TRBJ1-4	CASSPPGADEKLFF	TGCGCCAGCAGCCCCCCTGGGGCGGATGAAAAACTGTTTTTT
-	TRBV5-1	TRBD2	TRBJ2-7	CASSFSGGHSYEQYF	TGCGCCAGCAGCTTTAGCGGGGGGCACTCCTACGAGCAGTACTTC
-	TRBV5-1	TRBD1	TRBJ2-7	CASSLTGASSYEQYF	TGCGCCAGCAGCTTGACAGGGGCAAGCTCCTACGAGCAGTACTTC
-	TRBV2	TRBD1	TRBJ2-5	CASKRDRAFETQYF	TGTGCCAGCAAGAGGGACAGGGCGTTCGAGACCCAGTACTTC
-	TRBV19	-	TRBJ1-1	CASSIESNTEAFF	TGTGCCAGTAGTATCGAGTCGAACACTGAAGCTTTCTTT
few	TRBV5-1	-	TRBJ1-1	CASSLWAGSMNTEAFF	TGCGCCAGCAGCTTGTGGGCAGGCTCTATGAACACTGAAGCTTTCTTT
-	TRBV27	-	TRBJ2-6	CASSLLRGANVLTF	TGTGCCAGCAGTTTATTGCGCGGGGCCAACGTCCTGACTTTC
-	TRBV19	TRBD1	TRBJ1-1	CASLPGGASTEAFF	TGTGCCTCTCTCCCAGGGGGAGCGAGCACTGAAGCTTTCTTT
few	TRBV5-6	TRBD1	TRBJ1-1	CASSFRDRGHHTEAFF	TGTGCCAGCAGCTTTCGGGACAGGGGGCATCACACTGAAGCTTTCTTT
-	TRBV11-2	TRBD1	TRBJ2-7	CASSSGTGPSYEQYF	TGTGCCAGCAGCTCCGGGACAGGGCCCTCCTACGAGCAGTACTTC
once	TRBV10-3	TRBD1	TRBJ2-7	CAISVKQAGGSYEQYF	TGTGCCATCAGTGTGAAACAGGCAGGGGGATCCTACGAGCAGTACTTC
-	TRBV10-3	TRBD2	TRBJ2-7	CAISDLLAGTSYEQYF	TGTGCCATCAGTGACTTACTAGCGGGGACCTCCTACGAGCAGTACTTC
once	TRBV5-6	-	TRBJ2-7	CASSLLRTSGYEQYF	TGTGCCAGCAGCTTGTTACGGACAAGTGGCTACGAGCAGTACTTC
-	TRBV10-1	TRBD2	TRBJ2-2	CASSESWTRDGVGTGELFF	TGCGCCAGCAGTGAGTCCTGGACTAGGGACGGCGTGGGCACCGGGGAGCTGTTTTTT
once	TRBV14	TRBD1	TRBJ2-2	CASSRFAGTANTGELFF	TGTGCCAGCAGCCGCTTTGCCGGGACAGCGAACACCGGGGAGCTGTTTTTT
-	TRBV5-1	TRBD2	TRBJ2-5	CASSLSGGAQETQYF	TGCGCCAGCAGCTTGTCCGGGGGGGCTCAAGAGACCCAGTACTTC
-	TRBV5-4	-	TRBJ2-1	CASSLSRTDNEQFF	TGTGCCAGCAGCCTTAGTCGAACCGACAATGAGCAGTTCTTC
-	TRBV9	-	TRBJ1-2	CASSVEQGRNSYGYTF	TGTGCCAGCAGCGTAGAACAGGGACGGAACAGCTATGGCTACACCTTC
-	TRBV3-1/TRBV3-2	-	TRBJ1-5	CASSQDWRACGPQHF	TGTGCCAGCAGCCAAGATTGGCGGGCTTGTGGGCCCCAGCATTTT
-	TRBV7-9	-	TRBJ2-4	CASSFGDLAKNIQYF	TGTGCCAGCAGCTTCGGAGACTTAGCCAAAAACATTCAGTACTTC
-	TRBV7-8	TRBD1	TRBJ1-2	CASSLGFRGLRYGYTF	TGTGCCAGCAGCTTAGGTTTCAGGGGGCTTCGCTATGGCTACACCTTC
-	TRBV5-4	-	TRBJ1-6	CASRLAGSGGSNNSPLHF	TGTGCCAGCAGGCTCGCCGGGTCTGGCGGGTCGAATAATTCACCCCTCCACTTT
-	TRBV5-6	-	TRBJ2-5	CASSLAGVGETQYF	TGTGCCAGCAGCTTGGCAGGGGTGGGAGAGACCCAGTACTTC
-	TRBV28	TRBD1	TRBJ1-1	CASIGRGRGGNTEAFF	TGTGCCAGCATTGGCAGGGGGCGAGGGGGGAACACTGAAGCTTTCTTT
few	TRBV7-9	-	TRBJ1-1	CASSLVGSMNTEAFF	TGTGCCAGCAGCTTAGTGGGCAGCATGAACACTGAAGCTTTCTTT
-	TRBV6-5	-	TRBJ1-3	CASRSTGTGNTIYF	TGTGCCAGCAGGTCAACAGGGACTGGAAACACCATATATTTT
few	TRBV24-1	TRBD1	TRBJ2-7	CATSDLPGTGAYEQYF	TGTGCCACCAGTGATTTGCCCGGGACAGGGGCCTACGAGCAGTACTTC
-	TRBV9	-	TRBJ2-1	CASSVVASPYNEQFF	TGTGCCAGCAGCGTAGTGGCTAGCCCATACAATGAGCAGTTCTTC
-	TRBV6-5	-	TRBJ1-6	CASSRAASWDSPLHF	TGTGCCAGCAGTCGAGCGGCCTCATGGGATTCACCCCTCCACTTT
-	TRBV6-6	TRBD1	TRBJ1-4	CASTRTPGQGSEKLFF	TGTGCCAGCACCCGTACCCCGGGACAGGGGAGTGAAAAACTGTTTTTT
-	TRBV2	TRBD1	TRBJ1-2	CASSDRAGGDFNYGYTF	TGTGCCAGCAGTGATAGGGCAGGGGGCGATTTTAACTATGGCTACACCTTC
-	TRBV4-1	TRBD1	TRBJ1-5	CASSQARGPNQPQHF	TGCGCCAGCAGCCAAGCCAGGGGGCCTAATCAGCCCCAGCATTTT
-	TRBV6-1	-	TRBJ2-7	CASSEALVGQRFHEQYF	TGTGCCAGCAGTGAAGCGCTGGTAGGACAAAGGTTTCACGAGCAGTACTTC
-	TRBV11-3	-	TRBJ2-5	CASSRPGVVETQYF	TGTGCCAGCAGCCGACCGGGGGTTGTCGAGACCCAGTACTTC
-	TRBV11-3	-	TRBJ2-1	CASSLGRGGPNEQFF	TGTGCCAGCAGCTTAGGGAGGGGGGGCCCCAATGAGCAGTTCTTC
-	TRBV5-5	TRBD1	TRBJ1-5	CASSLRVAGGRGNQPQHF	TGTGCCAGCAGCTTACGCGTGGCAGGGGGCCGTGGCAATCAGCCCCAGCATTTT
-	TRBV5-8	TRBD1	TRBJ2-7	CASSSGQGPPYEQYF	TGTGCCAGCAGTTCCGGACAGGGTCCCCCCTACGAGCAGTACTTC
-	TRBV30	TRBD2	TRBJ2-2	CAWTSGGTNTGELFF	TGTGCCTGGACCTCCGGGGGGACCAACACCGGGGAGCTGTTTTTT
-	TRBV5-4	-	TRBJ2-5	CATGRGGGPETQYF	TGTGCCACCGGAAGGGGGGGAGGGCCAGAGACCCAGTACTTC
-	TRBV29-1	TRBD1	TRBJ2-3	CSVGQGAPTDTQYF	TGCAGCGTTGGTCAGGGGGCGCCCACAGATACGCAGTATTTT